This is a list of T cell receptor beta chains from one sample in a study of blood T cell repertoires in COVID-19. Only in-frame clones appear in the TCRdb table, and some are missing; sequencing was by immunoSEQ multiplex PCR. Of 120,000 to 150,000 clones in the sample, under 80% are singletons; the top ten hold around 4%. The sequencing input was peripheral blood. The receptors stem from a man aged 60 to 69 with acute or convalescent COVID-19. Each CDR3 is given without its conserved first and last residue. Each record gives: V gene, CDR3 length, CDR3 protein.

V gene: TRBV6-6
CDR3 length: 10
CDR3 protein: ASSYPTGEQY

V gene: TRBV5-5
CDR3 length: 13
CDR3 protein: ASSRGAAGVTEAF

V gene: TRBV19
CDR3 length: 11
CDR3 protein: ASSIIANYGYT

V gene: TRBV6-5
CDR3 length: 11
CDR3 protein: ASSYQQNTEAF

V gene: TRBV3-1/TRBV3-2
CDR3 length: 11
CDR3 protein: ASSLADAYEQY

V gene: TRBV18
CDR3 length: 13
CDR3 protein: ASSRIRTENTEAF

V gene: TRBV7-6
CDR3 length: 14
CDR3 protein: ASSLGGLAATYEQY

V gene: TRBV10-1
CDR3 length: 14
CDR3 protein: ASSEASGNRYNEQF

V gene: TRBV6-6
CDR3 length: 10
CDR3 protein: ASKNRSSPLH

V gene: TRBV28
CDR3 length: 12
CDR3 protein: ASSRQGFDYGYT

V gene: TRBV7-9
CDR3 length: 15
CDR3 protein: ASSPGPSGLGGNEQF

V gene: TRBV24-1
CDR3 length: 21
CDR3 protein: ATSDSGTSGPVGAGLSYNEQF

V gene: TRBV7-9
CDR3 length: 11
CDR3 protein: ASSLARDYGYT

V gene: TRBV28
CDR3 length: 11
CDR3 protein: ASSESRYTEAF

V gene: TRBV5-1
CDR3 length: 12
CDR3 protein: ASSLGVRTDTQY

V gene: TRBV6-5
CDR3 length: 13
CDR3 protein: ASSYRGGNTDTQY

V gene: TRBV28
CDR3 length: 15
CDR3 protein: ASSLPNLAASYNEQF

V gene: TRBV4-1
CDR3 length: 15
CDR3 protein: ASSRALAGANSYEQY

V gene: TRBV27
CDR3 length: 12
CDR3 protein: AKRGVTSTDTQY

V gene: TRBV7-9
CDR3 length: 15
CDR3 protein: ASTFSGGIPSSYGYT

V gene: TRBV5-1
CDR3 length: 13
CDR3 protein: ASSLEGGTSYEQY

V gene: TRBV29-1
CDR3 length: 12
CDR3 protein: SARQGSTYTEAF

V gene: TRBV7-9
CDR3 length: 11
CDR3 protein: ASRSRVGETQY

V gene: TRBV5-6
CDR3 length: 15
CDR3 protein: ASSLGQGSSMYNEQF

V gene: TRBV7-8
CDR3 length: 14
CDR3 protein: ASRLRIRDSQETQY

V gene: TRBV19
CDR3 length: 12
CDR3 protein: ASSKSLSTDTQY

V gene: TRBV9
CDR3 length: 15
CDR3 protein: ASSLYPQEGMNTEAF

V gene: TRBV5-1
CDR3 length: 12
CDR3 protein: ASSLLSSYNEQF

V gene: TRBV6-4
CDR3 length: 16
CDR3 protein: ASSDNRTGEVSNQPQH

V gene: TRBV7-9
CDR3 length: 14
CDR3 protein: ASSPQGTSGYNEQF

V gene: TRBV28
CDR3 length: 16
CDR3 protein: ASSSLAGGSPNTGELF